The entry that follows covers one T cell receptor beta chain sequence. What it recognizes is unknown. The data are from a study of chemoradiotherapy in HPV16-positive cancers. Study-level findings and limits: Candidate HPV-specific clones and E7-related TCR motifs grew in tumor during treatment.

Repertoires were generated with immunoSEQ multiplex PCR, while TCRdb's copy carries only in-frame clones and drops some. Seen here are 9,500 or so clones, roughly 70% observed once, and the top ten hold around 8.6%. The length of the CDR3 is 16 residues. Germline assignment: CDR1 MDHEN and CDR2 SYDVKM. Trimming pared 4 bases from V and 2 bases from J, leaving 16 bases between. This sample was obtained from a patient who underwent chemoradiotherapy. The sequence came from a human donor with HPV-associated anogenital cancer. V is TRBV28 and J is TRBJ2-3, with D perhaps matching TRBD2 (6 bases). The CDR3 coding sequence is TGTGCCAGCAGTTCGCCGGGGCTAGCGCTCACAGATACGCAGTATTTT. It codes for CASSSPGLALTDTQYF.